This is a list of T cell receptor beta chains from one sample in a study of blood T cell repertoires in COVID-19. Produced via immunoSEQ multiplex PCR; TCRdb's table is partial and in-frame only. The top ten clones hold 6.9% of a sample with 300,000 or so clones, approximately 90% of them seen once. The specimen sequenced was peripheral blood. These TCRs come from a woman aged 30 to 39 who had recovered from COVID-19. Each CDR3 is given with its conserved first and last residue. D genes are given only for firm matches. The size field is filled for only some rows; it gives once, few, many or a size class.

CDR3	DNA	V	D	size	J
CASREQKNTEAFF	TGTGCCAGTAGGGAGCAGAAGAACACTGAAGCTTTCTTT	TRBV7-9	NA	once	TRBJ1-1
CASSEGQAHGYTF	TGTGCCAGCAGTGAGGGACAGGCCCATGGCTACACCTTC	TRBV28	TRBD1	NA	TRBJ1-2
CASSLVQDREAFF	TGTGCCAGCAGCTTAGTCCAAGACAGGGAAGCTTTCTTT	TRBV7-8	NA	NA	TRBJ1-1
CASSNTGTGANVLTF	TGTGCCAGCAGCAACACAGGGACCGGGGCCAACGTCCTGACTTTC	TRBV7-2	NA	NA	TRBJ2-6
CASSPRDTIYEQYF	TGTGCCAGCAGCCCTAGGGACACTATCTACGAGCAGTACTTC	TRBV7-8	NA	NA	TRBJ2-7
CASSPGQGRDTQYF	TGTGCCAGCAGTCCGGGACAGGGTAGAGATACGCAGTATTTT	TRBV28	TRBD1	NA	TRBJ2-3
CASVSGSRSPLHF	TGTGCCAGCGTCTCGGGGTCGCGCTCACCCCTCCACTTT	TRBV28	NA	few	TRBJ1-6
CASSRGHLQETQYF	TGTGCCAGCAGCCGGGGACATCTCCAAGAGACCCAGTACTTC	TRBV7-2	NA	NA	TRBJ2-5
CASSVDLGAVHEQYF	TGTGCCAGCAGCGTAGATCTGGGGGCGGTACACGAGCAGTACTTC	TRBV9	NA	NA	TRBJ2-7
CASSITGDSSYEQYF	TGTGCCAGTAGTATAACAGGGGATTCCTCCTACGAGCAGTACTTC	TRBV19	TRBD1	NA	TRBJ2-7
CASSLTPGKSYEQYF	TGTGCCAGCAGTTTGACGCCAGGGAAATCCTACGAGCAGTACTTC	TRBV27	NA	NA	TRBJ2-7
CASSPPGVRRDTQYF	TGTGCCAGCTCACCACCAGGGGTAAGGCGAGATACGCAGTATTTT	TRBV18	NA	NA	TRBJ2-3
CASRLWTGGPSYEQYF	TGTGCCAGCAGACTGTGGACGGGGGGACCCTCCTACGAGCAGTACTTC	TRBV27	TRBD2	NA	TRBJ2-7
CASSLNAGTDSYEQYF	TGTGCCAGCAGCCTTAACGCCGGGACAGACTCCTACGAGCAGTACTTC	TRBV11-2	TRBD1	NA	TRBJ2-7
CASSLVGTNQPQHF	TGTGCCAGCAGTTTGGTCGGGACAAATCAGCCCCAGCATTTT	TRBV28	NA	NA	TRBJ1-5
CASSIVIGLAGGPGLDEQFF	TGTGCCAGTAGTATAGTAATAGGACTAGCGGGGGGGCCAGGACTAGATGAGCAGTTCTTC	TRBV19	TRBD2	NA	TRBJ2-1
CASSQNSVNSPLHF	TGTGCCAGCAGCCAAAACAGTGTCAATTCACCCCTCCACTTT	TRBV7-2	NA	NA	TRBJ1-6
CASSHITGNYEQYF	TGCGCCAGCAGCCATATTACAGGAAACTACGAGCAGTACTTC	TRBV4-1	NA	NA	TRBJ2-7
CASSHYSTDTQYF	TGTGCCAGCAGCCACTATAGCACAGATACGCAGTATTTT	TRBV7-9	NA	NA	TRBJ2-3
CSVSEDLGATEAFF	TGCAGCGTTTCCGAAGACCTGGGGGCGACTGAAGCTTTCTTT	TRBV29-1	NA	NA	TRBJ1-1
CASSLSDGKTEAFF	TGCGCCAGCAGCTTGTCGGACGGGAAGACTGAAGCTTTCTTT	TRBV5-1	NA	NA	TRBJ1-1
CASSLLTSGGYEQYF	TGTGCCAGCAGTTTGTTGACTAGCGGGGGTTACGAGCAGTACTTC	TRBV28	TRBD2	NA	TRBJ2-7
CASSYEASSRDTQYF	TGTGCCAGCAGTTACGAGGCCAGCTCAAGAGATACGCAGTATTTT	TRBV6-5	NA	NA	TRBJ2-3
CASSPKVLRGHEQYF	TGTGCCAGCAGCCCGAAGGTACTTCGAGGCCACGAGCAGTACTTC	TRBV5-4	NA	NA	TRBJ2-7
CASSFRQVDGYTF	TGTGCCAGCAGTTTCCGACAGGTGGATGGCTACACCTTC	TRBV28	NA	NA	TRBJ1-2
CASSLDSRETQYF	TGTGCCAGCAGTTTGGACAGCAGAGAGACCCAGTACTTC	TRBV7-9	NA	NA	TRBJ2-5
CASSVGGLAGGISINTQYF	TGTGCCAGCAGCGTAGGTGGACTAGCGGGGGGAATTTCCATTAATACGCAGTATTTT	TRBV9	TRBD2	NA	TRBJ2-3
CASSYLGEPQHF	TGTGCCAGCAGTTATCTAGGGGAGCCCCAGCATTTT	TRBV6-2/TRBV6-3	NA	NA	TRBJ1-5
CASSFQGRPHNSPLHF	TGTGCCAGCAGCTTTCAAGGGAGGCCACATAATTCACCCCTCCACTTT	TRBV7-9	NA	NA	TRBJ1-6
CASRYAGTTEETQYF	TGCGCCAGCAGGTACGCCGGGACTACCGAAGAGACCCAGTACTTC	TRBV5-1	TRBD2	NA	TRBJ2-5
CASSVGQKNQPQHF	TGTGCCAGCAGCGTAGGACAGAAAAATCAGCCCCAGCATTTT	TRBV9	NA	NA	TRBJ1-5
CASRRGTNEKLFF	TGTGCCAGCAGGAGGGGGACTAATGAAAAACTGTTTTTT	TRBV27	NA	NA	TRBJ1-4
CASSIRRGSTDTQYF	TGTGCCAGTAGTATCCGGCGGGGAAGCACAGATACGCAGTATTTT	TRBV19	NA	NA	TRBJ2-3
CASSKDFNTGELFF	TGTGCCAGTAGTAAGGACTTCAACACCGGGGAGCTGTTTTTT	TRBV19	NA	NA	TRBJ2-2
CASSRITSGYTGELFF	TGTGCCAGCAGCCGGATTACTAGCGGATACACCGGGGAGCTGTTTTTT	TRBV3-1/TRBV3-2	TRBD2	NA	TRBJ2-2
CASSSQGDTEAFF	TGTGCCAGCAGCTCACAGGGGGACACTGAAGCTTTCTTT	TRBV7-3	TRBD1	NA	TRBJ1-1
CASRGADTQYF	TGTGCCAGCCGGGGGGCAGATACACAGTATTTT	TRBV7-2	NA	once	TRBJ2-3
CASSSAGGADENTIYF	TGTGCCAGCAGTTCGGCGGGAGGGGCCGATGAAAACACCATATATTTT	TRBV6-2/TRBV6-3	NA	once	TRBJ1-3
CASSLRRGEQFF	TGCGCCAGCAGCTTGCGACGGGGTGAGCAGTTCTTC	TRBV5-1	NA	NA	TRBJ2-1
CASMRIVVSEAFF	TGTGCCAGTATGAGGATCGTGGTTTCTGAAGCTTTCTTT	TRBV19	NA	NA	TRBJ1-1